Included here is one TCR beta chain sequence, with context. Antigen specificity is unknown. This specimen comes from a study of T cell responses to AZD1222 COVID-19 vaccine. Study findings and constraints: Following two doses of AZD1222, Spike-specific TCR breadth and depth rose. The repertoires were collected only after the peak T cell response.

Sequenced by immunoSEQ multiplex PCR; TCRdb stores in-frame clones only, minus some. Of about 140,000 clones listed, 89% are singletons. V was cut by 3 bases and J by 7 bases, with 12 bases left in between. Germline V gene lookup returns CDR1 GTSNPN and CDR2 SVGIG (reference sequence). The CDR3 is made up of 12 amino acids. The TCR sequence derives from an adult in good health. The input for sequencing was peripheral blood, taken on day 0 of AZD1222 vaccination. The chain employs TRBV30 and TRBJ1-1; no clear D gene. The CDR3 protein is CAWSELTYEAFF. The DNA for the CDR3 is TGTGCCTGGAGCGAATTAACCTATGAAGCTTTCTTT. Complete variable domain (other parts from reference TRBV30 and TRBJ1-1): SQTIHQWPATLVQPVGSPLSLECTVEGTSNPNLYWYRQAAGRGLQLLFYSVGIGQISSEVPQNLSASRPQDRQFILSSKKLLLSDSGFYLCAWSELTYEAFFGQGTRLTVV.